This section outlines one T cell receptor (beta chain) sequence together with its context. The target antigen is unknown. Repertoires were generated with immunoSEQ multiplex PCR, while TCRdb's copy carries only in-frame clones and drops some. The profile shows about 240,000 clones, around 86% of them singletons. These data come from a study of cytomegalovirus exposure and HLA in healthy donors. General study points: Accounts indicate the classifier identified cytomegalovirus status with strong specificity and sensitivity.

Germline V gene sequence: CDR1 SGHNT, CDR2 YYREEE (reference sequence). The V and J ends lost 4 bases and 3 bases, in that order; junction bases with no gene match: 17. The CDR3 loop spans 18 amino acids. Donors were drawn from the approximately 110-subject validation cohort, separate from the approximately 700-subject first cohort. This sequence was found in a woman in her twenties or thirties in good health and CMV-seropositive. The source material was PBMCs. V is TRBV5-4 and J is TRBJ2-7, with TRBD2 identical over 9 bases. CDR3 nucleotide sequence: TGTGCCAGCAGCCCAGGAAATAAGGGACTAGCTAATCGCTACGAGCAGTACTTC. Translated: CASSPGNKGLANRYEQYF. Full variable domain (missing parts from reference TRBV5-4 and TRBJ2-7): ETGVTQSPTHLIKTRGQQVTLRCSSQSGHNTVSWYQQALGQGPQFIFQYYREEENGRGNFPPRFSGLQFPNYSSELNVNALELDDSALYLCASSPGNKGLANRYEQYFGPGTRLTVT.